The source of this T cell receptor (beta chain) is a study of blood T cell repertoires in COVID-19. Turning to the study itself: COVID-19 samples collected from the United States, Italy and Spain covered acute and convalescent phases.

Per the original methods: Amplification of reference gene primers provided the estimated nucleated cell counts. Here immunoSEQ multiplex PCR was the method, and the copy in TCRdb shows in-frame clones only, minus some. The D gene and trimming were derived from the DNA, and the V and J assignments and clone size from that table. The repertoire includes hundreds of thousands of clones, 70% to 90% of them detected once, and 3% sits in the top ten. The CDR3 is 13 residues long. Germline V CDR1 and CDR2: SGHRS, YFSETQ. Trimming pared 0 bases from V and 11 bases from J, leaving 14 bases between. This rearrangement joins TRBV5-1 to TRBJ1-1; the D is unclear. Sequenced: peripheral blood. This TCR was recovered from a human donor in a cohort sampled during active COVID-19. CDR3 in amino acids: CASSLDVGRRAFF. The CDR3 DNA is TGCGCCAGCAGCTTGGATGTAGGGAGGAGGGCTTTCTTT.